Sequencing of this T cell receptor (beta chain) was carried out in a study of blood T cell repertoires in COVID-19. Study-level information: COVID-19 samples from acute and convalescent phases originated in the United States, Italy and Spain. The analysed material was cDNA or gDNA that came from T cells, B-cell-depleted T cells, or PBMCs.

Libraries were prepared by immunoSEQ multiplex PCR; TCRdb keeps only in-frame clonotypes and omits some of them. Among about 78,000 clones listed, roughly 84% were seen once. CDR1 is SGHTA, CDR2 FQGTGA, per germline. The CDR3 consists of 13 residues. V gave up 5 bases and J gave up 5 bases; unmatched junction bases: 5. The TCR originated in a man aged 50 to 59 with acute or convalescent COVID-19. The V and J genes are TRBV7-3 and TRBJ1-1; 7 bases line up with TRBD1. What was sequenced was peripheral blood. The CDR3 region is CASSRGQSTEAFF. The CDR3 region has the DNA TGTGCCAGCAGCAGGGGACAGTCAACTGAAGCTTTCTTT.